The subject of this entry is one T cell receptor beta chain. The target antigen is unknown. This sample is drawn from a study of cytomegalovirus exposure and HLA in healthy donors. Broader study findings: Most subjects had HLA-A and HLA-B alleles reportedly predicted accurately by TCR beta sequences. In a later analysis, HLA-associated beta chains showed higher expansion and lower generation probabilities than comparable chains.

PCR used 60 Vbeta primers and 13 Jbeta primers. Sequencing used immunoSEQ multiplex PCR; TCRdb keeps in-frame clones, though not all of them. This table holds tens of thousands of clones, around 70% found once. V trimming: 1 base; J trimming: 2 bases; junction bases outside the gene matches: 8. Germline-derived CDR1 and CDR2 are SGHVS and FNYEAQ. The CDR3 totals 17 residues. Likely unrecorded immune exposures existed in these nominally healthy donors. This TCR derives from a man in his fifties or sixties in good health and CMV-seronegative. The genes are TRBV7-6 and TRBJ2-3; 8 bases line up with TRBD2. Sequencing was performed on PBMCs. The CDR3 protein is CASSLEPSGPLTDTQYF. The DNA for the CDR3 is TGTGCCAGCAGCTTAGAACCTAGCGGGCCCCTCACAGATACGCAGTATTTT.